In its sample, the clone carrying this T cell receptor beta chain was seen once. Clones were sequenced by immunoSEQ multiplex PCR, and TCRdb holds only the in-frame ones, with some missing. Among around 200,000 clones, roughly 94% were seen once, and the ten largest hold 1.5%. V dropped 1 base and J dropped 1 base, with 5 bases sitting between them. The CDR3 extends over 13 amino acids. CDR1 and CDR2 from the germline V gene are SGHTS and YDEGEE. The record originates from a study of control samples from healthy donors and cancer patients. The origin of this receptor is a man aged 45-60 years in good health. This rearrangement joins TRBV5-8 to TRBJ1-1; the D is unclear. The specimen was blood. CDR3 sequence reads: CASSLPANTEAFF. The CDR3 DNA reads TGTGCCAGCAGCTTGCCAGCGAACACTGAAGCTTTCTTT.